This entry lists 26 T cell receptor beta chains sequenced from one sample in a study of blood T cell repertoires in COVID-19. Produced via immunoSEQ multiplex PCR; TCRdb's table is partial and in-frame only. The sample has 200,000 to 300,000 clones, about 81% seen once; the top ten hold approximately 13%. Material: peripheral blood. Receptors originate from an older woman with active or convalescent COVID-19.

This chain connects TRBV7-2 to TRBJ2-5; tentative D call: TRBD1 (6 bases). CDR1 and CDR2 (germline): SGHTA, FQGNSA. This CDR3 region has 16 residues. Between the trimmed V and J ends, which lost 1 base and 0 bases, there was a span of 12 bases. The CDR3 sequence is CASSLGSRGNQETQYF. Here the CDR3 DNA reads TGTGCCAGCAGCTTAGGTTCAAGGGGGAACCAAGAGACCCAGTACTTC.

The J gene is TRBJ1-2, the V gene TRBV7-2; 9 bases map to TRBD1. With 9 bases clipped from V and 5 bases from J, the junction kept 7 bases outside the gene matches. CDR1 is SGHTA and CDR2 is FQGNSA in the germline V gene. CDR3 length equals 13 residues. DNA for the CDR3: TGTGCCAGGGGACAGGGTAGCGGATATGGCTACACCTTC. Its protein is CARGQGSGYGYTF.

The sample holds a few counts of this clone. V and J are TRBV12-3 or TRBV12-4 and TRBJ1-2; 7 bases match TRBD1. The CDR3 is 13 amino acids. V lost 8 bases, J lost 4 bases, and 7 bases stayed unmatched. The CDR3 region has the DNA TGTGCCAGCTCCCTGGGACAGAGCTATGGCTACACCTTC. Its translation: CASSLGQSYGYTF.

This clone occurred a few times. CDR3 DNA: TGTGCCAGCAGTTTCAAAATCAATTCACCCCTCCACTTT. The encoded protein is CASSFKINSPLHF. The chain couples TRBV12-3 or TRBV12-4 to TRBJ1-6; D is uncertain. Trimming removed 3 bases at V and 7 bases at J, with 7 bases between. The CDR3 is 13 residues long.

V is TRBV5-5 and J is TRBJ2-1, with TRBD1 as a possible D gene (6 bases). Germline-derived CDR1 and CDR2 are SGHKS and YYEKEE (reference sequence). V dropped 2 bases and J dropped 1 base, with 7 bases sitting between them. The CDR3 extends over 14 amino acids. CDR3 sequence reads: CASSFQGSYNEQFF. The DNA of the CDR3 is TGTGCCAGCAGCTTTCAGGGGTCCTACAATGAGCAGTTCTTC.

The genes are TRBV11-1 and TRBJ1-2; TRBD1 is a possible D gene (5 bases). The ends were cut back, 5 bases at V and 2 bases at J, with 9 bases in the middle. The CDR3 consists of 13 residues. Germline loops: CDR1 SGHAT, CDR2 FQDESV (reference sequence). For the CDR3, the DNA is TGTGCCAGCAGCCCTGACAGCAACTATGGCTACACCTTC. Translated, it gives CASSPDSNYGYTF. Full variable domain (remainder filled in from reference TRBV11-1 and TRBJ1-2): EAEVAQSPRYKITEKSQAVAFWCDPISGHATLYWYRQILGQGPELLVQFQDESVVDDSQLPKDRFSAERLKGVDSTLKIQPAELGDSAMYLCASSPDSNYGYTFGSGTRLTVV.

The gene calls are TRBV2 and TRBJ1-1, with D possibly being TRBD1 (6 bases). The germline V gene has CDR1 SNHLY and CDR2 FYNNEI. Between the trimmed V and J ends, which lost 6 bases and 4 bases, there was a span of 15 bases. CDR3 length: 14 amino acids. The CDR3 spells CASRGGLSGTEAFF. The CDR3 DNA reads as TGTGCCAGCAGGGGGGGGCTCTCGGGCACTGAAGCTTTCTTT.

This chain joins TRBV6-1 and TRBJ2-7, with TRBD2 identical over 7 bases. This CDR3 region has 14 residues. Looked up from germline, CDR1 is MNHNS and CDR2 is SASEGT. V shed 0 bases, J shed 7 bases, and the junction held 6 bases outside the gene matches. The CDR3 DNA sequence: TGTGCCAGCAGTGAAGCCTGGGAGGGAGGGGAGCAGTACTTC. This translates into CASSEAWEGGEQYF.

The chain couples TRBV7-9 to TRBJ1-1; maybe TRBD1 (5 bases). Germline V lookup: CDR1 SEHNR, CDR2 FQNEAQ (reference sequence). With 5 bases removed from V and 4 bases from J, the gap between germline ends came to 14 bases. The CDR3 sequence is 14 residues long. CDR3 residues: CASSPHQGATEAFF. DNA of the CDR3: TGTGCCAGCAGCCCTCATCAGGGTGCCACTGAAGCTTTCTTT.

The chain couples TRBV18 to TRBJ1-1; the match to TRBD1 covers 9 bases. The ends lost 0 bases at V and 1 base at J; junction bases unmatched: 0. This CDR3 has 15 residues. Germline assignment: CDR1 KGHSH and CDR2 LQKENI. In DNA form, the CDR3 reads TGTGCCAGCTCACCACCGGGACAGGGGAACACTGAAGCTTTCTTT. Protein: CASSPPGQGNTEAFF.

The chain combines TRBV5-8 with TRBJ1-4; D remains unclear. The CDR3 length is 15 residues. The V gene's germline CDR1 is SGHTS and CDR2 YDEGEE. The V end lost 4 bases, the J end lost 0 bases, and 10 bases lay between the germline ends. CDR3 residues: CASSLSYTTNEKLFF. The CDR3 coding sequence is TGTGCCAGCAGCCTTTCCTATACAACTAATGAAAAACTGTTTTTT.

The V call is TRBV29-1, the J call TRBJ1-1; no definite D call. Germline values: CDR1 SQVTM, CDR2 ANQGSEA. Trimming took 4 bases from V and 7 from J, leaving 13 bases between them. This CDR3 is 12 amino acids long. In DNA, the CDR3 is TGCAGCGTTGGGCCCCGGGAGGGTGAAGCTTTCTTT. It yields the protein CSVGPREGEAFF. The entire variable domain, with the rest obtained from reference TRBV29-1 and TRBJ1-1, is as follows: SAVISQKPSRDICQRGTSLTIQCQVDSQVTMMFWYRQQPGQSLTLIATANQGSEATYESGFVIDKFPISRPNLTFSTLTVSNMSPEDSSIYLCSVGPREGEAFFGQGTRLTVV.

This clone has only a few counts. V usage is TRBV5-6 and J usage is TRBJ2-3; D gene ambiguous. There are 11 residues in the CDR3. Trimming removed 4 bases at V and 9 bases at J, with 9 bases between. The V gene's germline CDR1 is SGHDT and CDR2 YYEEEE. The CDR3 is CASSLQLTQYF. CDR3 DNA: TGTGCCAGCAGCCTACAGTTAACGCAGTATTTT.

The chain employs TRBV7-2 and TRBJ2-1; 10 bases agree with TRBD2. J lost 8 bases, V lost 4 bases, and 8 bases had no gene match. The CDR3 contains 15 residues. Germline lookup yields CDR1 SGHTA and CDR2 FQGNSA. DNA for the CDR3: TGTGCCAGCAGCTCAAGCGGGGGGGCTGGATATGAGCAGTTCTTC. Translation gives CASSSSGGAGYEQFF.

As for this clone: In the same sample, other DNA sequences code for this CDR3. The chain combines TRBV20-1 with TRBJ2-1; possibly TRBD2 for D (5 bases). V lost 1 base to trimming and J lost 10 bases, with 8 bases between them. The CDR3 length is 11 residues. CDR1 DFQATT and CDR2 SNEGSKA come from the germline V gene (reference sequence). The CDR3 bases are TGCAGTGCTAGAGGGCCGGGGGAGCAGTTCTTC. It codes for CSARGPGEQFF.

This chain uses TRBV30 with TRBJ2-7, with a tentative D call TRBD1 (7 bases). Per the germline V gene, CDR1 is GTSNPN and CDR2 is SVGIG (reference sequence). The CDR3 runs 13 residues. V dropped 3 bases and J dropped 3 bases, with 12 bases sitting between them. The DNA for the CDR3 is TGTGCCTGGAGCGCGGGACAGCACTACGAGCAGTACTTC. The encoded protein is CAWSAGQHYEQYF.

This chain links TRBV11-2 with TRBJ1-3; D gene ambiguous. V lost 4 bases and J lost 0, with 13 bases in between. CDR1 and CDR2 from the germline V gene are SGHAT and FQNNGV. The CDR3 loop spans 16 amino acids. The DNA of the CDR3 is TGTGCCAGCAGCTCCCCCCGTAGTGGCTCTGGAAACACCATATATTTT. Protein: CASSSPRSGSGNTIYF. Full variable domain (missing parts from reference TRBV11-2 and TRBJ1-3): EAGVAQSPRYKIIEKRQSVAFWCNPISGHATLYWYQQILGQGPKLLIQFQNNGVVDDSQLPKDRFSAERLKGVDSTLKIQPAKLEDSAVYLCASSSPRSGSGNTIYFGEGSWLTVV.

This clone was recorded once. The rearrangement links TRBV6-6 to TRBJ2-1; D not resolved. V lost 0 bases, J lost 10 bases, and 7 bases lay in between. CDR1 and CDR2 from the germline V gene are MNHNY and SVGAGI (reference sequence). The CDR3 loop spans 12 amino acids. CDR3 in DNA: TGTGCCAGCAGTTACTCCCCTGAGGAGCAGTTCTTC. It specifies CASSYSPEEQFF.

The V call is TRBV9, the J call TRBJ1-1, with D unresolved. Germline lookup yields CDR1 SGDLS and CDR2 YYNGEE. V was cut by 0 bases and J by 3 bases, with 6 bases left in between. There are 13 residues in the CDR3. The CDR3 bases are TGTGCCAGCAGCGTAGCTGTCGACACTGAAGCTTTCTTT. It codes for CASSVAVDTEAFF.

This rearrangement joins TRBV30 to TRBJ1-4; a possible D gene is TRBD1 (5 bases). This CDR3 comprises 15 residues. Trimming removed 0 bases from V and 3 bases from J, with 11 bases in between. Germline V gene lookup returns CDR1 GTSNPN and CDR2 SVGIG (reference sequence). The chain's CDR3 is CAWSVGAAPNEKLFF. CDR3 nucleotide sequence: TGTGCCTGGAGTGTAGGGGCAGCCCCTAATGAAAAACTGTTTTTT.

This chain uses TRBV7-9 with TRBJ1-2; 8 bases fit TRBD1. Per the germline V gene, CDR1 is SEHNR and CDR2 is FQNEAQ (reference sequence). V lost 1 base and J lost 5; bases outside the gene matches: 9. CDR3 length: 16 amino acids. CDR3 DNA: TGTGCCAGCAGCTTAGGGACCCCGGGACAGGTATATGGCTACACCTTC. Translation: CASSLGTPGQVYGYTF. The complete variable domain, with remaining parts taken from reference TRBV7-9 and TRBJ1-2, reads DTGVSQNPRHKITKRGQNVTFRCDPISEHNRLYWYRQTLGQGPEFLTYFQNEAQLEKSRLLSDRFSAERPKGSFSTLEIQRTEQGDSAMYLCASSLGTPGQVYGYTFGSGTRLTVV.

The chain uses TRBV7-9 and TRBJ1-1, with D perhaps matching TRBD1 (6 bases). V was pared by 5 bases and J by 1 base, with 14 bases between. The V gene's germline CDR1 is SEHNR and CDR2 FQNEAQ (reference sequence). The CDR3 runs to 15 residues. Here the CDR3 reads CASSMQGPWNTEAFF. The CDR3 DNA sequence: TGTGCCAGCAGCATGCAGGGGCCGTGGAACACTGAAGCTTTCTTT.

The chain has TRBV10-3 and TRBJ2-2, with D perhaps TRBD2 (6 bases). This CDR3 contains 13 residues. V lost 8 bases and J 4 bases, leaving 11 bases between the germline ends. From germline, CDR1 is ENHRY and CDR2 SYGVKD. DNA for the CDR3: TGTGCCATCCGGGGGACTTCCACCGGGGAGCTGTTTTTT. Translation: CAIRGTSTGELFF.

CDR3 region: CASSLGGQGDEQYF. The CDR3, as DNA: TGCGCCAGCAGCTTGGGCGGACAGGGTGACGAGCAGTACTTC. This chain joins TRBV5-1 and TRBJ2-7; TRBD1 matches at 8 bases. Losses at the gene ends were 0 bases for V and 5 bases for J; bases not matched to a gene: 4. This CDR3 comprises 14 residues. Germline assignment: CDR1 SGHRS and CDR2 YFSETQ.

V is TRBV7-2 and J is TRBJ1-4, with no clear D. V was clipped by 1 base and J by 7 bases, with 13 bases between them. The CDR3 length is 15 residues. The germline V gene has CDR1 SGHTA and CDR2 FQGNSA. The CDR3 sequence: CASSLVGESIEKLFF. In DNA, the CDR3 is TGTGCCAGCAGCTTAGTCGGGGAGAGCATTGAAAAACTGTTTTTT. The variable domain in full, completed from reference TRBV7-2 and TRBJ1-4, reads GAGVSQSPSNKVTEKGKDVELRCDPISGHTALYWYRQSLGQGLEFLIYFQGNSAPDKSGLPSDRFSAERTGGSVSTLTIQRTQQEDSAVYLCASSLVGESIEKLFFGSGTQLSVL.

The genes are TRBV2 and TRBJ1-6, with 7 bases fitting TRBD1. V lost 7 bases and J lost 6; bases outside the gene matches: 6. Germline assignment: CDR1 SNHLY and CDR2 FYNNEI. The CDR3 runs 14 residues. The CDR3: CASTRQGGNSPLHF. In nucleotides, the CDR3 is TGTGCCAGCACGCGACAGGGTGGTAATTCACCCCTCCACTTT.